This note documents a single T cell receptor beta chain sequence. Its antigen remains undetermined. No much larger clone exists at a distance of one base, and base qualities are not known. TCRbeta CDR3 sequencing was performed on sorted unstimulated T cells and on proliferating T cells recovered from mixed lymphocyte reactions. Fresh whole blood from around eleven HLA-typed healthy donors served as the source for isolating PBMCs. Unstimulated CD4+ regulatory T cells were FACS-sorted to map the origin of alloreactive clones. The library was made by the immunoSEQ multiplex PCR assay. Each sample had roughly 90,000 TCR templates assayed by the deep sequencing platform. Genomic DNA extracted from sorted T cells was used for TCRbeta CDR3 sequencing. From the authors' description of their analysis: Clonal analysis of TCRbeta CDR3 data was done in the R programming language. Alloreactive CD4+ and CD8+ clones were identified by comparing unstimulated samples to CFSE-low samples taken after the reaction. Alloreactive CD4+ clones were assigned to regulatory or non-regulatory origin by matching sequences to sorted unstimulated Treg and non-Treg repertoires. Not all clones reach the TCRdb copy of this immuneACCESS table, which keeps in-frame sequences only. Checked studies attribute under half of the gap to unresolved V genes and leave the rest unexplained. V and J calls and clone size are those listed in that table; D and trimming were worked out from the DNA. The sample table lists 60,000 to 70,000 clones, over 80% of them with a count of one. The ten largest clones take up 1.7% of the sample.

This specimen belongs to a study of siplizumab effects on memory and regulatory T cells (dated by TCRdb to about 2019). Concerning the study at large: The study looked at the effect of siplizumab, an anti-CD2 antibody, on alloreactive T-cell subsets in allogeneic mixed lymphocyte reactions made from human PBMCs.

Overall results and qualifications from the work: The cumulative frequency of alloreactive sequences traceable to unstimulated CD4+ memory T cells was significantly reduced by siplizumab. Roughly 75-97% of proliferating CD4+ or CD8+ clones could not be assigned a naive or memory phenotype. Unstimulated naive T cells appeared more diverse than memory T cells, and naive cells seemed to contribute substantially to the alloresponse. The suppressive function of proliferating Tregs from siplizumab cultures was not functionally confirmed. Because sequences below about 10^-5 frequency were poorly captured, only a minor fraction of alloreactive clones could be mapped to unstimulated subsets. Among mappable alloreactive CD4+ clones, the Treg-derived fraction averaged approximately 69% with siplizumab versus 25% to 30% in control reactions.

The germline V gene specifies MNHNS as CDR1 and SASEGT as CDR2. V was cut back by 6 bases and J by 2 bases, leaving a gap of 12 bases between them. Including the terminal cysteine and phenylalanine, the CDR3 comprises 14 residues. The kept DNA is CDR3 alone, 42 bases in frame from the first base. Sequencing used Tregs sorted from blood. The chain was built from TRBV6-1 and TRBJ2-3; too little of a D gene remains to name it. The receptor was isolated from a human donor in good health. In nucleotides, the sequence is TGTGCCAGCAGCCCTTTTAGGTTCACAGATACGCAGTATTTT. Its protein is CASSPFRFTDTQYF.